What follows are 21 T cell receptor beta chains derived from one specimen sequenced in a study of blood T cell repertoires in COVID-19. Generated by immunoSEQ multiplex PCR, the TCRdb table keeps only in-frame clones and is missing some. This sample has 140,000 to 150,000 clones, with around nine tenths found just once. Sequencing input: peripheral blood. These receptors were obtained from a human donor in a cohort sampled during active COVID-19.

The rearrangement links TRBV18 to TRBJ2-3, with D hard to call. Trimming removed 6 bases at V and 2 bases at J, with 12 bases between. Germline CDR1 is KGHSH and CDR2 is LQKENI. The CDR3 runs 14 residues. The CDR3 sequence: CASSPLENTDTQYF. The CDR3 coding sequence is TGTGCCAGCTCCCCCTTGGAGAACACAGATACGCAGTATTTT.

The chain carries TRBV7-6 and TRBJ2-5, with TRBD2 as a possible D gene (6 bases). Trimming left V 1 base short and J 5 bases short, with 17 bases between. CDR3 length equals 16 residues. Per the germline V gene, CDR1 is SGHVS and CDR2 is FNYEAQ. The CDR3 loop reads CASSLVGAGLSETQYF. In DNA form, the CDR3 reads TGTGCCAGCAGCTTAGTAGGTGCGGGGCTATCGGAGACCCAGTACTTC.

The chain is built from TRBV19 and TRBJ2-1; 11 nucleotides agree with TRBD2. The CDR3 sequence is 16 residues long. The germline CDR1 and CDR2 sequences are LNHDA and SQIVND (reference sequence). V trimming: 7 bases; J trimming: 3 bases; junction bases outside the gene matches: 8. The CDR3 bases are TGTGCCAGTACCCGGGACCTAGCGGGAGGCTACAATGAGCAGTTCTTC. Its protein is CASTRDLAGGYNEQFF.

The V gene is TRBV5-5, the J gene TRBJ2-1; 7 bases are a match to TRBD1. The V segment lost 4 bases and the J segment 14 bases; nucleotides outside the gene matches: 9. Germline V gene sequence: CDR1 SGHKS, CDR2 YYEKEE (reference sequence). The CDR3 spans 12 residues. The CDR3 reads CASSDPGTDKFF. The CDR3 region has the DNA TGTGCCAGCAGCGACCCCGGGACAGATAAGTTCTTC.

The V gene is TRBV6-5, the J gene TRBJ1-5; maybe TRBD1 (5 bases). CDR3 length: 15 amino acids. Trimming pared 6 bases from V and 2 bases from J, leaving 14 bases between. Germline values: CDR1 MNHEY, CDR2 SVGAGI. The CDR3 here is CASRTDSTGNQPQHF. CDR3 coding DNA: TGTGCCAGCAGGACTGACAGTACCGGCAATCAGCCCCAGCATTTT.

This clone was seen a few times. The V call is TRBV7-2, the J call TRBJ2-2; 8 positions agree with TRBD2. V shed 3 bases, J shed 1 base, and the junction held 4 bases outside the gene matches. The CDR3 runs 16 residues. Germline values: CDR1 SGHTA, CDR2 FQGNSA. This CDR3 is CASSLVSGMNTGELFF. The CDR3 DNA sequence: TGTGCCAGCAGCTTGGTTAGCGGGATGAACACCGGGGAGCTGTTTTTT.

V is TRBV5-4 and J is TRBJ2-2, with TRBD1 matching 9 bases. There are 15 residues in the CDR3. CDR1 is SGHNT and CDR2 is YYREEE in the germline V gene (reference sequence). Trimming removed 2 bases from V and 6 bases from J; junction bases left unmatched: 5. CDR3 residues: CASSFRDREAGELFF. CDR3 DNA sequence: TGTGCCAGCAGCTTCCGGGACAGGGAGGCCGGGGAGCTGTTTTTT. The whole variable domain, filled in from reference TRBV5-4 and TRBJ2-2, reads ETGVTQSPTHLIKTRGQQVTLRCSSQSGHNTVSWYQQALGQGPQFIFQYYREEENGRGNFPPRFSGLQFPNYSSELNVNALELDDSALYLCASSFRDREAGELFFGEGSRLTVL.

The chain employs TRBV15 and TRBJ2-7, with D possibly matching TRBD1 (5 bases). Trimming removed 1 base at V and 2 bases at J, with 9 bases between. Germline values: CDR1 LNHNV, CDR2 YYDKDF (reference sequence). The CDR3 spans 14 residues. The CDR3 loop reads CATSRAQGTYEQYF. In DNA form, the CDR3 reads TGTGCCACCAGCAGAGCCCAGGGAACCTACGAGCAGTACTTC.

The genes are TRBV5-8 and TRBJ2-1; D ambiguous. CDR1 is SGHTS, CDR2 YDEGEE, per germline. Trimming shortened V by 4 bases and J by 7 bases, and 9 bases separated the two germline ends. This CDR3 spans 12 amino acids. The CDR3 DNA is TGTGCCAGCAGCCTGACTCAAAATGAGCAGTTCTTC. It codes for CASSLTQNEQFF.

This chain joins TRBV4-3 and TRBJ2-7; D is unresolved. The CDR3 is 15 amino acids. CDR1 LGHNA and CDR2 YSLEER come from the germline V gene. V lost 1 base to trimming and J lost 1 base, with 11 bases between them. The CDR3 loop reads CASSQGRDLSYEQYF. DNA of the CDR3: TGCGCCAGCAGCCAAGGTCGAGACTTATCCTACGAGCAGTACTTC.

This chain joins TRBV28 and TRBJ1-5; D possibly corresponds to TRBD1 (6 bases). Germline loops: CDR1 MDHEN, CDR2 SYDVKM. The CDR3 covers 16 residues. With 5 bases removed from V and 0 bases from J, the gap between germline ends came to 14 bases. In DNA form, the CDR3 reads TGTGCCAGCAGTGTTGGGACATCCTATAGCAATCAGCCCCAGCATTTT. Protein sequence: CASSVGTSYSNQPQHF.

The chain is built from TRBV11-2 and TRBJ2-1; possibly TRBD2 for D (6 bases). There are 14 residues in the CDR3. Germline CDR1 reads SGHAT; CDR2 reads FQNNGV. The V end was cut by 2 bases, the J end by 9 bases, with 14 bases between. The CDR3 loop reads CASSLIPYGGEQFF. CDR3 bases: TGTGCCAGCAGCTTAATCCCATACGGGGGTGAGCAGTTCTTC.

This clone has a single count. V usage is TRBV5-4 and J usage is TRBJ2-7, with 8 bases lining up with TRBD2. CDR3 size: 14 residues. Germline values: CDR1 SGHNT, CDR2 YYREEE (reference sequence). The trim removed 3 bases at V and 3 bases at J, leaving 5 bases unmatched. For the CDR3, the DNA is TGTGCCAGCAGCTCTGGACTAGCCGGCTACGAGCAGTACTTC. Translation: CASSSGLAGYEQYF.

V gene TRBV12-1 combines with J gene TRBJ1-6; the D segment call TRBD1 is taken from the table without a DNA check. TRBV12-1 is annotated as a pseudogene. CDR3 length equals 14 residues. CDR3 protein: CASPRYKYNSPLHF. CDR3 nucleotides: TGTGCCAGCCCCCGTTACAAGTATAATTCACCCCTCCACTTT.

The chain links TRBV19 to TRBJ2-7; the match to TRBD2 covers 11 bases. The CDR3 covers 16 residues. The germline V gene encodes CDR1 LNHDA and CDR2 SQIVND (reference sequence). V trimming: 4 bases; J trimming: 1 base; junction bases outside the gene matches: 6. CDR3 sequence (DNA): TGTGCCAGTAGTACAATAGGGACTAGCGGATCCTACGAGCAGTACTTC. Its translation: CASSTIGTSGSYEQYF. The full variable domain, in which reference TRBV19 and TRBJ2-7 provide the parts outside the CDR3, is DGGITQSPKYLFRKEGQNVTLSCEQNLNHDAMYWYRQDPGQGLRLIYYSQIVNDFQKGDIAEGYSVSREKKESFPLTVTSAQKNPTAFYLCASSTIGTSGSYEQYFGPGTRLTVT.

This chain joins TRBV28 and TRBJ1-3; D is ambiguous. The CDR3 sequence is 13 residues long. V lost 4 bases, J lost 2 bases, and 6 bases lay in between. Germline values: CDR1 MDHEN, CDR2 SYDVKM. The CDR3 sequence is CASSWQAGNTIYF. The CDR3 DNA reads TGTGCCAGCAGTTGGCAGGCTGGAAACACCATATATTTT.

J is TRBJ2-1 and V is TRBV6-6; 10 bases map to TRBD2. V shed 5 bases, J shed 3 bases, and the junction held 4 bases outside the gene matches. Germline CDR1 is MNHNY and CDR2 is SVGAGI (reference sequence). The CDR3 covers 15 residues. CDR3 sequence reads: CASSRTSGNYNEQFF. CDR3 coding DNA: TGTGCCAGCAGTCGAACTAGCGGGAACTACAATGAGCAGTTCTTC.

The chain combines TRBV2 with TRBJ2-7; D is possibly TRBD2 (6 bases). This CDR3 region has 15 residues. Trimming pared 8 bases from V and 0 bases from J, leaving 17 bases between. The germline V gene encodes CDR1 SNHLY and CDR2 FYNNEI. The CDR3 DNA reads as TGTGCCAGCGGGGACTCGGGCGGGGCCTCCTACGAGCAGTACTTC. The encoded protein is CASGDSGGASYEQYF.

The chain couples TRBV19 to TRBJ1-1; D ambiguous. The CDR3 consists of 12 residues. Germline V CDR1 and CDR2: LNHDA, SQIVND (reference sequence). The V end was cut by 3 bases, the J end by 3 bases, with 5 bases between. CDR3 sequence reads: CASSMSYTEAFF. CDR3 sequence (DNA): TGTGCCAGTAGTATGAGTTACACTGAAGCTTTCTTT.

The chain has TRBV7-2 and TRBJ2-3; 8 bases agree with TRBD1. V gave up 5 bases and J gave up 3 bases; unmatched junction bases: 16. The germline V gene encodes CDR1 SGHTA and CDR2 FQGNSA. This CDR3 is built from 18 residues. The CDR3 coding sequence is TGTGCCAGCAGCGGGACCAGGGGGCCCAGAGATCCTACAGATACGCAGTATTTT. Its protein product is CASSGTRGPRDPTDTQYF.

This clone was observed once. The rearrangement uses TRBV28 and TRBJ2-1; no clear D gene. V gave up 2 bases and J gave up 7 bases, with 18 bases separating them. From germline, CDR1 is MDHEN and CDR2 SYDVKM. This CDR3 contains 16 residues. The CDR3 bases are TGTGCCAGCAGTTTACCGCGGCGCTCTCAAAGTAATGAGCAGTTCTTC. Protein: CASSLPRRSQSNEQFF.